This entry concerns a single T cell receptor beta chain. This clone was recorded once. Its recognized antigen is unknown. One base away there is no much larger clone; base qualities are not given. The collaborating institutions used their own protocols to collect whole blood in K2EDTA tubes. For TCRbeta analysis, collaborators shipped samples as frozen whole blood, isolated PBMCs, or DNA extracted from either of those sample types. The sample belongs to a study of blood T cell repertoires in COVID-19 (TCRdb year 2020). Regarding the study in general: Samples from collaborators originated in the United States, Italy and Spain and spanned both the acute and convalescent phases of COVID-19. A freely available public database, intended as a resource for researchers studying the immune response to SARS-CoV-2, is where the repertoires were released. HLA class I and class II types, where available, came from metadata supplied by the sample provider rather than from assay-based typing. Sample metadata almost always included a de-identified subject ID, COVID-19 status, age in years and sex. Samples came from the ongoing ImmuneRACE study (first 160 participants) plus 1,254 subjects from 6 global collaborators. Subjects who had been exposed to COVID-19, were actively infected with it, or had recovered from it provided the deeply sampled blood TCRbeta repertoires that made up the dataset. The material from the prospective study consisted of cDNA or gDNA derived from T cells, B-cell-depleted T cells, or PBMCs.

Beyond this particular receptor, the publication reports: The amount of clinical and demographic metadata varied by source and participant and was provided uncurated.

The immunoSEQ Assay, a bias-controlled multiplex PCR, was used to amplify TCRbeta CDR3 regions from genomic DNA. Per the source publication's procedure: The number of nucleated cells in each sample was estimated by amplification of reference gene primers within the assay. Sequence reads were collapsed and filtered to measure the absolute abundance of every unique TCRbeta CDR3 rearrangement. For each sample, productive Simpson clonality was calculated by taking the square root of Simpson's diversity index across productive rearrangements. In its TCRdb copy, this immuneACCESS table keeps in-frame sequences only and misses some clones. Where compared with another copy, unresolved V genes explain less than half of these, and the others have no known cause. D and trimming come from the DNA, and the V and J calls and clone size come from that table. This sample is represented by 150,000 or so clones; roughly nine tenths of them were singletons. 18% of the sample rests with the top ten.

Clipping removes 6 bases from V and 5 bases from J, with 8 as the unmatched junction base count. The CDR3, from cysteine to phenylalanine, totals 16 residues. The only DNA kept is the CDR3, 48 bases in frame from the first base. The germline V gene sets CDR1 to KGHSH and CDR2 to LQKENI. The TCR sequence derives from a man aged 60-69 years with active or convalescent COVID-19. Sequencing was carried out using peripheral blood. Rearrangement joined TRBV18 to TRBJ1-6, and 9 bases in between align with TRBD1. The CDR3 amino acid sequence is: CASSQAGTGNNSPLHF. The nucleotides are TGTGCCAGCTCCCAGGCCGGGACAGGGAATAATTCACCCCTCCACTTT.